This is a list of T cell receptor beta chains from one sample in a study of CD8 T cells in Susac syndrome. MiXCR was run by TCRdb on the immunoSEQ multiplex PCR reads, yielding one entry per CDR3 protein. The sample consists of about 120,000 distinct CDR3 sequences, 94% of them appearing once. The sample comprised CD4+ T cells from PBMCs. The receptors here all came from a human donor in good health. Each CDR3 is given with its conserved first and last residue. Fields, in order: V gene, J gene, clone size, CDR3 length, D gene, CDR3 DNA, CDR3 protein. D genes are given only for firm matches. Expanded clones get a size class; other rows say once, few or many, or leave the size out.

TRBV9	TRBJ2-5	.	16	TRBD2	TGTGCCAGCAGCGTAGAGGCTAGCGGGATGGGAGAGACCCAGTACTTC	CASSVEASGMGETQYF
TRBV12-3/TRBV12-4	TRBJ1-2	.	13	TRBD1	TGTGCCAGCAGTAGACAGGGCTCGCGCGGCTACACCTTC	CASSRQGSRGYTF
TRBV5-6	TRBJ2-1	.	14	TRBD2	TGTGCCAGCCGCGGACTAGCGGGAGCCTATGAGCAGTTCTTC	CASRGLAGAYEQFF
TRBV5-1	TRBJ1-1	.	15	TRBD1	TGCGCCAGCAGCTTATCGACAGGGGTTTACACTGAAGCTTTCTTT	CASSLSTGVYTEAFF
TRBV12-3/TRBV12-4	TRBJ1-4	.	14	.	TGTGCCAGCAGTGCCCGGGACACGAATGAAAAACTGTTTTTT	CASSARDTNEKLFF
TRBV10-3	TRBJ2-7	.	14	TRBD1	TGTGCCATCAGTCCCGGGACAGAAGTCTACGAGCAGTACTTC	CAISPGTEVYEQYF
TRBV3-1	TRBJ1-2	.	16	.	TGTGCCAGCAGCCAAGAGGCCGAAGGGTTCGGGGGGGGCTACACCTTC	CASSQEAEGFGGGYTF
TRBV6-1	TRBJ2-1	.	17	TRBD2	TGTGCCAGCAGCCCGCCCCCGGGACTAGCGGGAGGCTATGAGCAGTTCTTC	CASSPPPGLAGGYEQFF
TRBV4-1	TRBJ2-5	.	14	.	TGCGCCAGCAGCCAAGATGCGGGCGTGGAGACCCAGTACTTC	CASSQDAGVETQYF
TRBV29-1	TRBJ2-5	.	14	.	TGCAGCGTCCCCGCTTTAGGGGGGGAGGAGACCCAGTACTTC	CSVPALGGEETQYF
TRBV27	TRBJ2-7	once	14	.	TGTGCCAGCAGTTTACTAGGGGTCCGAGGGGAGCAGTACTTC	CASSLLGVRGEQYF
TRBV18	TRBJ1-2	.	15	.	TGTGCCAGCTCCCTAGGGACGGATGCCCTTCATGGCTACACCTTC	CASSLGTDALHGYTF
TRBV5-1	TRBJ1-1	.	15	TRBD1	TGCGCCAGCAGCCAAACCGGGACAGGGTTTACTGAAGCTTTCTTT	CASSQTGTGFTEAFF
TRBV19	TRBJ2-1	.	15	TRBD2	TGTGCCAGTAGTCGGACTAGCGGGGGAGACAATGAGCAGTTCTTC	CASSRTSGGDNEQFF
TRBV18	TRBJ1-2	.	13	.	TGTGCCAGCTCACCAGGAGGGGATATTGGCTACACCTTC	CASSPGGDIGYTF
TRBV13	TRBJ2-7	.	15	.	TGTGCCAGCAGCCAGAAGGTCCGCCATTACTACGAGCAGTACTTC	CASSQKVRHYYEQYF
TRBV5-4	TRBJ1-2	.	13	.	TGTGCCAGCAGCAGATCAGGGGAGGATGGCTACACCTTC	CASSRSGEDGYTF
TRBV5-8	TRBJ1-1	.	12	.	TGTGCCAGCAGAGCGGGGGACACTGAAGCTTTCTTT	CASRAGDTEAFF
TRBV10-3	TRBJ1-2	.	12	.	TGTGCCATCAGTGACACTAACTATGGCTACACCTTC	CAISDTNYGYTF
TRBV19	TRBJ2-3	.	13	.	TGTGCCAGTAGGTCCTCAAGCACAGATACGCAGTATTTT	CASRSSSTDTQYF
TRBV20-1	TRBJ1-6	.	13	.	TGCAGTGCTAGAGGGGGGGGAAATTCACCCCTCCACTTT	CSARGGGNSPLHF
TRBV2	TRBJ2-7	.	14	.	TGTGCCAGCGCGGGGTTGCAGACGAATTACGAGCAGTACTTC	CASAGLQTNYEQYF
TRBV5-1	TRBJ2-1	.	13	.	TGCGCCAGCAGCTTGGACGGCAACAATGAGCAGTTCTTC	CASSLDGNNEQFF
TRBV15	TRBJ2-1	.	17	TRBD2	TGTGCCACCAGCAGACTAGGGACTAGCGGGAGTATGAATGAGCAGTTCTTC	CATSRLGTSGSMNEQFF
TRBV5-6	TRBJ2-2	.	16	TRBD2	TGTGCCAGCAGCTCCGGTTTGAAGGGGAGGGCCGGGGAGCTGTTTTTT	CASSSGLKGRAGELFF
TRBV4-1	TRBJ2-4	.	17	.	TGCGCCAGCAGCCAAGATACCGGGTCGCTAGCCAAAAACATTCAGTACTTC	CASSQDTGSLAKNIQYF
TRBV5-1	TRBJ2-7	.	19	TRBD2	TGCGCCAGCAGCTTATATGTCCCGGGACTAGCGGGAGACACCTACGAGCAGTACTTC	CASSLYVPGLAGDTYEQYF
TRBV20-1	TRBJ2-5	once	13	TRBD2	TGCAGTGCTTTCGGGACTAGTCAAAAGACCCAGTACTTC	CSAFGTSQKTQYF
TRBV29-1	TRBJ2-5	.	14	TRBD1	TGCAGCGCTCCGGGACAGGGCTCCCAAGAGACCCAGTACTTC	CSAPGQGSQETQYF
TRBV3-1	TRBJ2-1	.	17	TRBD2	TGTGCCAGCAGCCAAGATCTTACTAGCGGGAAATACAATGAGCAGTTCTTC	CASSQDLTSGKYNEQFF
TRBV6-5	TRBJ1-4	.	12	.	TGTGCCAGCAAGTTCCAGAATGAAAAACTGTTTTTT	CASKFQNEKLFF
TRBV12-3/TRBV12-4	TRBJ1-2	.	14	.	TGTGCCAGCGGAACCTCGGGGGGGCAGCGTGGCTACACCTTC	CASGTSGGQRGYTF
TRBV5-6	TRBJ2-1	.	11	.	TGTGCCAGCAGCTTGGGTCCTGAGCAGTTCTTC	CASSLGPEQFF
TRBV15	TRBJ1-1	.	15	.	TGTGCCACCAGCAGGGAGGTAAATCCGAACACTGAAGCTTTCTTT	CATSREVNPNTEAFF
TRBV20-1	TRBJ2-2	.	16	.	TGCAGTGCTAGGAGGTTCGGGGACCAGGACACCGGGGAGCTGTTTTTT	CSARRFGDQDTGELFF
TRBV7-9	TRBJ1-2	.	15	TRBD1	TGTGCCAGCAGCAAGGGACAGGGCTCGGGGGATGGCTACACCTTC	CASSKGQGSGDGYTF
TRBV2	TRBJ2-5	.	15	TRBD1	TGTGCCAGCAGCCAAACGCGACAGGGTTTAGAGACCCAGTACTTC	CASSQTRQGLETQYF
TRBV19	TRBJ1-1	.	15	.	TGTGCCAGTAGTATACGGGCAGGCGGGAACACTGAAGCTTTCTTT	CASSIRAGGNTEAFF
TRBV27	TRBJ2-7	.	16	.	TGTGCCAGCAGTTTAAGGAGGACAGACTACTCCTACGAGCAGTACTTC	CASSLRRTDYSYEQYF
TRBV12-3/TRBV12-4	TRBJ2-7	once	12	.	TGTGCCAGCAACGGGGTGGACTACGAGCAGTACTTC	CASNGVDYEQYF
TRBV2	TRBJ2-5	.	14	TRBD2	TGTGCCAGCAGAGCGGGAGGGGTCAGAGAGACCCAGTACTTC	CASRAGGVRETQYF
TRBV7-2	TRBJ2-5	once	16	TRBD1	TGTGCCAGCAGCCCGGGACAGGCCTCCTCAGGGGAGACCCAGTACTTC	CASSPGQASSGETQYF
TRBV2	TRBJ1-2	.	14	.	TGTGCCAGCACCGGGCAGCCTTCTAACTATGGCTACACCTTC	CASTGQPSNYGYTF
TRBV12-3/TRBV12-4	TRBJ2-7	.	12	.	TGTGCCAGCAGTCCCGGGATGTACGAGCAGTACTTC	CASSPGMYEQYF
TRBV9	TRBJ2-6	.	16	TRBD1	TGTGCCAGCAGCCCGGACAGGGTCTCCGGGGCCAACGTCCTGACTTTC	CASSPDRVSGANVLTF
TRBV15	TRBJ2-7	.	16	.	TGTGCCACCAGCAGGGGAGGACAGCTACGAGGCGGCGAGCAGTACTTC	CATSRGGQLRGGEQYF
TRBV7-9	TRBJ1-1	.	15	.	TGTGCCAGCAGCTTAGCGTCTGGGGGCAGGACTGAAGCTTTCTTT	CASSLASGGRTEAFF
TRBV5-1	TRBJ2-1	.	12	.	TGCGCCAGCAGCTCACAGGGAGATGAGCAGTTCTTC	CASSSQGDEQFF
TRBV28	TRBJ2-7	.	16	.	TGTGCCAGCACCTCCCCCCGGGGCCCCGGGTCCCACGAGCAGTACTTC	CASTSPRGPGSHEQYF
TRBV2	TRBJ2-5	.	15	TRBD1	TGTGCCAGCAGTACACAGGGGACGTACCAAGAGACCCAGTACTTC	CASSTQGTYQETQYF
TRBV15	TRBJ2-5	.	14	.	TGTGCCACCAGCAGAGATCGGTCGGCTGAGACCCAGTACTTC	CATSRDRSAETQYF
TRBV18	TRBJ2-1	.	15	TRBD2	TGTGCCAGCTCACCGGTGGGTGGCGGGAGGCCTGAGCAGTTCTTC	CASSPVGGGRPEQFF
TRBV30	TRBJ1-5	.	14	.	TGTGCCTGGAGTGTACTTAGTAGCAATCAGCCCCAGCATTTT	CAWSVLSSNQPQHF
TRBV7-2	TRBJ2-5	.	13	.	TGTGCCAGCAGCCCCCAAGGGCGGGAGACCCAGTACTTC	CASSPQGRETQYF
TRBV12-3/TRBV12-4	TRBJ1-1	.	11	.	TGTGCCACGGGAGGGGTGTCTGAAGCTTTCTTT	CATGGVSEAFF
TRBV7-2	TRBJ2-7	.	15	TRBD2	TGTGCCAGCAGCGTAACTAGCGGGAGTTTTTACGAGCAGTACTTC	CASSVTSGSFYEQYF
TRBV3-1	TRBJ2-2	.	12	.	TGTGCCAGCAGCCAAGACATCGGGGAGCTGTTTTTT	CASSQDIGELFF
TRBV11-2	TRBJ2-1	.	16	TRBD2	TGTGCCAGCAGCATCCCGGGACTAGCGGGACACAATGAGCAGTTCTTC	CASSIPGLAGHNEQFF
TRBV5-1	TRBJ2-3	.	15	.	TGCGCCAGCAGCTTAGCGGGCCGACGCACAGATACGCAGTATTTT	CASSLAGRRTDTQYF
TRBV10-3	TRBJ1-1	.	14	.	TGTGCCATCGGGGGAGACACATCGAACACTGAAGCTTTCTTT	CAIGGDTSNTEAFF